This T cell receptor beta chain stems from a study of blood T cell repertoires in COVID-19. Study-wide background: The analysed material was cDNA or gDNA that came from T cells, B-cell-depleted T cells, or PBMCs.

The study drew participants aged about 18 to 95 years from some 25 US areas. Authors' processing steps: Researchers report that nucleated cell counts were estimated from reference gene primer amplification. Clones were sequenced by immunoSEQ multiplex PCR, and TCRdb holds only the in-frame ones, with some missing. V, J and clone size are those of that table, while D and trimming were read from the DNA. The sample lists 100,000 to 150,000 clones, about 88% occurring once. This receptor was identified in a man aged 35-49 years with acute COVID-19. The sequenced sample consisted of PBMCs or T cells enriched from blood (not recorded which).

CDR3 amino acids: CASSQPGSYNEQFF. The CDR3 DNA reads TGTGCCAGCAGTCAGCCCGGGTCTTACAATGAGCAGTTCTTC. The chain has TRBV7-2 and TRBJ2-1, with D unclear. CDR3 length: 14 amino acids. The germline V gene has CDR1 SGHTA and CDR2 FQGNSA. V dropped 6 bases and J dropped 4 bases, with 13 bases sitting between them.